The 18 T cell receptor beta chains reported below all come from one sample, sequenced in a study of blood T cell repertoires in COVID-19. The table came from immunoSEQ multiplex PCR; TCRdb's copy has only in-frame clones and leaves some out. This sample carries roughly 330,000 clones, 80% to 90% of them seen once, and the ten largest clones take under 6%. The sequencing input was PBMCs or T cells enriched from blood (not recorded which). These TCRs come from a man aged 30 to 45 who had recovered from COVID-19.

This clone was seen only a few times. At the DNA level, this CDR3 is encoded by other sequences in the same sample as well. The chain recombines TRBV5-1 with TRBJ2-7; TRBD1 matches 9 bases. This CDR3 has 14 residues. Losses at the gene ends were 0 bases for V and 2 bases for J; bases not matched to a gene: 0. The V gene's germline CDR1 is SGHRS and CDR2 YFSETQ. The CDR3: CASSLGTGAYEQYF. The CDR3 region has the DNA TGCGCCAGCAGCTTGGGGACAGGGGCCTACGAGCAGTACTTC.

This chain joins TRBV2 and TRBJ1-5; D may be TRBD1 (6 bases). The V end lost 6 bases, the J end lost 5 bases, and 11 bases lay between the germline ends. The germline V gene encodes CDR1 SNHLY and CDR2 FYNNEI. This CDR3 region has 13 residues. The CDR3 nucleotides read TGTGCCAGCAGAATAGACAGGTATCAGCCCCAGCATTTT. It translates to CASRIDRYQPQHF.

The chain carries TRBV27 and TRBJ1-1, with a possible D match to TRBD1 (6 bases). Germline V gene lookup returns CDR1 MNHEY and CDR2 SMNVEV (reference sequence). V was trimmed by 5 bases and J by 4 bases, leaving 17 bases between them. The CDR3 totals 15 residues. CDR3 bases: TGTGCCAGCAGTAAAACAGGGCTTCAGCGCACTGAAGCTTTCTTT. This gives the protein CASSKTGLQRTEAFF.

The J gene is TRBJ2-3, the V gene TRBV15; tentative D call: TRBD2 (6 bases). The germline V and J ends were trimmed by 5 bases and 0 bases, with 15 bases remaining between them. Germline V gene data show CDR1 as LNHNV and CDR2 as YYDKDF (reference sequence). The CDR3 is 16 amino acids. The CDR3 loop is CATSGGTVSSTDTQYF. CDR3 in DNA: TGTGCCACCAGCGGGGGGACTGTTTCTAGCACAGATACGCAGTATTTT.

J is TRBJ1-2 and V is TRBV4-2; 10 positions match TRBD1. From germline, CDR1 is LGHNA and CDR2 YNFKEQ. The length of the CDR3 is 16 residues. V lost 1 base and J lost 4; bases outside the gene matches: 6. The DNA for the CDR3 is TGTGCCAGCAGCCAAGTATCGGGACAGGGGAGCTATGGCTACACCTTC. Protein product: CASSQVSGQGSYGYTF.

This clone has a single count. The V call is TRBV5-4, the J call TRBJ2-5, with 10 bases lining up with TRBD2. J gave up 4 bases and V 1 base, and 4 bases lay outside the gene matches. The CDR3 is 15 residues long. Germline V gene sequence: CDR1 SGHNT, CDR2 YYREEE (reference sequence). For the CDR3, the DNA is TGTGCCAGCAGCTTGCGAGCGGGGGGGCGAGAGACCCAGTACTTC. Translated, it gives CASSLRAGGRETQYF. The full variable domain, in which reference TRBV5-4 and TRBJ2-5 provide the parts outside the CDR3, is ETGVTQSPTHLIKTRGQQVTLRCSSQSGHNTVSWYQQALGQGPQFIFQYYREEENGRGNFPPRFSGLQFPNYSSELNVNALELDDSALYLCASSLRAGGRETQYFGPGTRLLVL.

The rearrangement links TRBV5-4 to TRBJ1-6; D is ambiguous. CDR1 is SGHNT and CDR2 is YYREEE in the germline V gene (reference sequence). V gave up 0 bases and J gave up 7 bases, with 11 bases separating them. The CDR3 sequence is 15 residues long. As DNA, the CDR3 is TGTGCCAGCAGCTTGGATAGCTCGACCAATTCACCCCTCCACTTT. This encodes CASSLDSSTNSPLHF.

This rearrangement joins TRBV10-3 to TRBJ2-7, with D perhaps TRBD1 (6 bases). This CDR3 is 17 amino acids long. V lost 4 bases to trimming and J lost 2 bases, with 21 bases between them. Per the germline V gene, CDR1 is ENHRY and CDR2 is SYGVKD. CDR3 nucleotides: TGTGCCATCAGTGGAATGGGGGCGACTACAGATACCTACGAGCAGTACTTC. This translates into CAISGMGATTDTYEQYF.

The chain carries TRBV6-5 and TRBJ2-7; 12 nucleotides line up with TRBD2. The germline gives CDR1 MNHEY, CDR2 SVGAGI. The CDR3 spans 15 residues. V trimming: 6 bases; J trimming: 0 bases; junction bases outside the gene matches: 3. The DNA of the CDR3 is TGTGCCAGCAGAACTAGCGGGGGGAGCTCCTACGAGCAGTACTTC. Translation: CASRTSGGSSYEQYF.

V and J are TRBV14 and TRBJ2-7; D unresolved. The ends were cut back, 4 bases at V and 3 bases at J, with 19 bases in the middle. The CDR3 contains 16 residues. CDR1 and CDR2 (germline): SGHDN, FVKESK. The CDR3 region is CASSPVPYAPGYEQYF. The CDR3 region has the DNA TGTGCCAGCAGCCCGGTCCCCTATGCGCCTGGCTACGAGCAGTACTTC. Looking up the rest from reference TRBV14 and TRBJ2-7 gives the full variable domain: EAGVTQFPSHSVIEKGQTVTLRCDPISGHDNLYWYRRVMGKEIKFLLHFVKESKQDESGMPNNRFLAERTGGTYSTLKVQPAELEDSGVYFCASSPVPYAPGYEQYFGPGTRLTVT.

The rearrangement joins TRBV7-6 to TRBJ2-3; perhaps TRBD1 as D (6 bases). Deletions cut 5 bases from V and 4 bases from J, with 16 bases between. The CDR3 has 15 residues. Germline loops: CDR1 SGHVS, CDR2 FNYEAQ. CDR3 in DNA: TGTGCCAGCAGCCTCCTAAGTAGGACAGCAGATACGCAGTATTTT. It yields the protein CASSLLSRTADTQYF.

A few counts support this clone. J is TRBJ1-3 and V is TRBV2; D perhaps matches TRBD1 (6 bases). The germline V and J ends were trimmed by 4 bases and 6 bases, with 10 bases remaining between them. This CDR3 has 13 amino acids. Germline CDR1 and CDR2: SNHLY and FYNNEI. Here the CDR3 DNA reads TGTGCCAGCAGTGGGGCAGGGGCAAACACCATATATTTT. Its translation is CASSGAGANTIYF.

DNA of the CDR3: TGTGCCAGCAGCCCCCGGACAGCGTATAATTCACCCCTCCACTTT. Amino acids: CASSPRTAYNSPLHF. V and J are TRBV9 and TRBJ1-6, with a tentative D call TRBD1 (6 bases). V was cut by 4 bases and J by 4 bases, with 12 bases left in between. The length of the CDR3 is 15 residues. Germline V gene lookup returns CDR1 SGDLS and CDR2 YYNGEE.

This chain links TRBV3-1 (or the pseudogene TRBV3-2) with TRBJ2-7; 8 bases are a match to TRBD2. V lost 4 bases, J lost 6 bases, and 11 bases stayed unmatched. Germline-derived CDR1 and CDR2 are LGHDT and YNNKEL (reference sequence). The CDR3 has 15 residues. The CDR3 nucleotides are TGTGCCAGCAGCCGGGCGGGGTCCGCGGGGGGCGAGCAGTACTTC. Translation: CASSRAGSAGGEQYF.

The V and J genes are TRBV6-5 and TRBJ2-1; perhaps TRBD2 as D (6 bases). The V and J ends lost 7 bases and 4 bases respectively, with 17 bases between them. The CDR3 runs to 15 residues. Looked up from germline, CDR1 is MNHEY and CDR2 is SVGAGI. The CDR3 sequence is CASTQLPGRYNEQFF. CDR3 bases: TGTGCCAGCACCCAACTCCCAGGGAGGTACAATGAGCAGTTCTTC.

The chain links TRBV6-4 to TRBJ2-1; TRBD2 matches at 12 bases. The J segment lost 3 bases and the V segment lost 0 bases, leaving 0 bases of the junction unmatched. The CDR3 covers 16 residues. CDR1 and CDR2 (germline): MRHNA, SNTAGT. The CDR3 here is CASSDSTSGGYNEQFF. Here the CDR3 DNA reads TGTGCCAGCAGTGACTCGACTAGCGGGGGCTACAATGAGCAGTTCTTC.

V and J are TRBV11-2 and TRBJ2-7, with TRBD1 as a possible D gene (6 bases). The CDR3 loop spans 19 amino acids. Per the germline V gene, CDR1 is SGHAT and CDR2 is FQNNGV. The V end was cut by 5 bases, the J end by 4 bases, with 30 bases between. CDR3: CASSPLDSFPQPTDYEQYF. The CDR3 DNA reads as TGTGCCAGCAGCCCCTTGGACAGTTTTCCACAACCGACTGATTACGAGCAGTACTTC.

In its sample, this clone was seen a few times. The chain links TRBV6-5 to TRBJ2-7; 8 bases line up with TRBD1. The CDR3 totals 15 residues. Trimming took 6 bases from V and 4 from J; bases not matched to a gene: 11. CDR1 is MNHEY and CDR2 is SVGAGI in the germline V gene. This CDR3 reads CASSPDWTGLYEQYF. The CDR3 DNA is TGTGCCAGCAGCCCAGACTGGACAGGGCTATACGAGCAGTACTTC.